This T cell receptor (beta chain) was identified in a study of blood T cell repertoires in COVID-19. Turning to the study itself: The United States, Italy and Spain supplied acute and convalescent COVID-19 samples. The cDNA or gDNA used as material had been derived from T cells, B-cell-depleted T cells, or PBMCs.

In germline, CDR1 is SGHNT, CDR2 YYREEE (reference sequence). The CDR3 runs to 13 residues. V lost 0 bases and J lost 6, with 7 bases in between. The repertoire was sequenced with immunoSEQ multiplex PCR; TCRdb's copy has only in-frame clones and lacks some. The sample consists of some 190,000 clones, around three quarters of them appearing once. Those enrolled, adults aged roughly 18 to 95 years, came from about 24 US areas. This clonotype was obtained from a woman aged 45 to 65 with acute COVID-19. Material: PBMCs or T cells enriched from blood (not recorded which). The chain joins TRBV5-4 to TRBJ2-1; no clear D gene. The CDR3 sequence is CASSLGPGNEQFF. CDR3 in DNA: TGTGCCAGCAGCTTGGGGCCAGGCAATGAGCAGTTCTTC.